This is a list of T cell receptor beta chains from one sample in a study of blood T cell repertoires in COVID-19. Here immunoSEQ multiplex PCR was the method, and the copy in TCRdb shows in-frame clones only, minus some. This table holds a few hundred thousand clones, under 90% found once. Sequencing was carried out using PBMCs or T cells enriched from blood (not recorded which). The receptors shown here come from a man younger than 45 with acute COVID-19. Each CDR3 is given with its conserved first and last residue. D genes are given only for firm matches. Clone size appears in some rows only: once, few, many, or a class for an expanded clone.

TRBD2	TRBJ2-2	-	TRBV14	TGTGCCAGCAGCCAACCGGGACTAGCGAGGAGCACCGGGGAGCTGTTTTTT	CASSQPGLARSTGELFF
-	TRBJ2-3	few	TRBV7-9	TGTGCCAGCAGCCTGGGACACTTCACAGATACGCAGTATTTT	CASSLGHFTDTQYF
TRBD1	TRBJ2-4	-	TRBV6-5	TGTGCCAGCAGGCCCCAGGGGGCGCACAAAAACATTCAGTACTTC	CASRPQGAHKNIQYF
TRBD1	TRBJ1-4	once	TRBV4-2	TGTGCCAGCAGCCAAGATCCCCTCAGGGGGTCTAATGAAAAACTGTTTTTT	CASSQDPLRGSNEKLFF
-	TRBJ1-4	once	TRBV12-5	TGTGCTAGTGGTACCCACGCGAGGGAAAAACTGTTTTTT	CASGTHAREKLFF
-	TRBJ1-5	-	TRBV6-5	TGTGCCAGCAAGGGGAGCAATCAGCCCCAGCATTTT	CASKGSNQPQHF
TRBD1	TRBJ1-1	-	TRBV30	TGTGCCTGGAGTTCAACCGGACAGGGATGGGCTTTCTTT	CAWSSTGQGWAFF
-	TRBJ1-3	-	TRBV28	TGTGCCACCGCGGACAGTACAAGAAACACCATATATTTT	CATADSTRNTIYF
-	TRBJ2-2	-	TRBV19	TGTGCCAGTAGTAAACGACGGGAACCGAACACCGGGGAGCTGTTTTTT	CASSKRREPNTGELFF
TRBD2	TRBJ2-2	few	TRBV28	TGTGCCAGCAGTTCGTCCGGGAGCGGGGACGGGGAGCTGTTTTTT	CASSSSGSGDGELFF
-	TRBJ2-3	-	TRBV14	TGTGCCAGCAGCCAGTCACAGGGTGGTACGCAGTATTTT	CASSQSQGGTQYF
-	TRBJ1-3	-	TRBV30	TGTGCCTGGAGTGTACGGGGTAGGACCATATATTTT	CAWSVRGRTIYF
-	TRBJ1-3	-	TRBV27	TGTGCCAGCAGTTTTAACAGGGCAGACACCATATATTTT	CASSFNRADTIYF
-	TRBJ1-3	-	TRBV7-9	TGTGCCAGCAGCGCCCTAGTAACCTCCTCTGGAAACACCATATATTTT	CASSALVTSSGNTIYF
TRBD2	TRBJ2-3	-	TRBV5-4	TGTGCCAGCAGCTTGAGGTCAGCGGGGGATACGCAGTATTTT	CASSLRSAGDTQYF
-	TRBJ1-3	-	TRBV13	TGTGCCAGCAGCTACGCAGGGGAAGCTGGAAACACCATATATTTT	CASSYAGEAGNTIYF
TRBD1	TRBJ1-5	-	TRBV7-2	TGTGCCAGCAGCCGGGACAGGGGCAATCAGCCCCAGCATTTT	CASSRDRGNQPQHF
-	TRBJ1-6	-	TRBV30	TGTGCCGCGCGTGGACAGTATAATTCACCCCTCCACTTT	CAARGQYNSPLHF
-	TRBJ2-1	-	TRBV6-5	TGTGCCAGCAGTTCCCCCCGGGATTCTGAGCAGTTCTTC	CASSSPRDSEQFF
-	TRBJ2-5	-	TRBV28	TGTGCCAGCAGTCGAAACCCCCGTAGAGAGACCCAGTACTTC	CASSRNPRRETQYF
-	TRBJ1-2	-	TRBV24-1	TGTGCCACCAGTGATTTGGGAGGATCGCGGGCAGGCTACACCTTC	CATSDLGGSRAGYTF
-	TRBJ1-2	-	TRBV6-5	TGTGCCAGCAGCCCCGTGGGGGGGTGGGGCTACACCTTC	CASSPVGGWGYTF
TRBD2	TRBJ2-3	-	TRBV7-3	TGTGCCAGCGGCGAACGGGCGGGAGGGCGAGATACGCAGTATTTT	CASGERAGGRDTQYF
TRBD1	TRBJ2-2	-	TRBV19	TGTGCCAGTAGGGAGGACAGGGTCGCCGGGGAGCTGTTTTTT	CASREDRVAGELFF
-	TRBJ1-4	-	TRBV6-5	TGTGCCACCGGTGGGGGGGTTGAAAAACTGTTTTTT	CATGGGVEKLFF
TRBD2	TRBJ2-1	-	TRBV6-5	TGTGCCGCGGGCCAAGGAGTAGCGGGAGAAGGACCGTTCTTC	CAAGQGVAGEGPFF
TRBD1	TRBJ1-5	many	TRBV5-8	TGTGCCAGCAGCTCGGGACAGCCAAATCAGCCCCAGCATTTT	CASSSGQPNQPQHF
TRBD1	TRBJ1-4	once	TRBV28	TGTGCCAGCGGGGCGGACAGGGTGGCTGAAAAACTGTTTTTT	CASGADRVAEKLFF
-	TRBJ2-1	-	TRBV11-2	TGTGCCAGCAGCCCTGGACAGACCTACAATGAGCAGTTCTTC	CASSPGQTYNEQFF
TRBD2	TRBJ2-2	-	TRBV7-9	TGTGCCAGCAGCTTCCGGAAAGCGGGAGTTAGGGCGAACACCGGGGAGCTGTTTTTT	CASSFRKAGVRANTGELFF
-	TRBJ2-2	-	TRBV6-1	TGTGCCAGCAGTGAAACGCCGGGAGCTGACACCGGGGAGCTGTTTTTT	CASSETPGADTGELFF
-	TRBJ1-4	-	TRBV19	TGTGCCAGTAGTCCCCTGCAGGGGCCTAATGAAAAACTGTTTTTT	CASSPLQGPNEKLFF
-	TRBJ1-3	-	TRBV9	TGTGCCAGCAGCGTAGGGGCCTCTGGAAACACCATATATTTT	CASSVGASGNTIYF
-	TRBJ1-5	-	TRBV5-6	TGTGCCAGCAGCTTCAGTGGTCAGCCCCAGCATTTT	CASSFSGQPQHF
-	TRBJ1-1	-	TRBV20-1	TGCAGTGCTAGTGGTCAGGGAATGAACACTGAAGCTTTCTTT	CSASGQGMNTEAFF
TRBD1	TRBJ1-4	-	TRBV3-1/TRBV3-2	TGTGCCAGCAGGCGGACAGGGGGTGAAAAACTGTTTTTT	CASRRTGGEKLFF
TRBD1	TRBJ1-2	-	TRBV3-1/TRBV3-2	TGTGCCAGCAGCCGAGGGACAGGGGGCGCCTTAAACTATGGCTACACCTTC	CASSRGTGGALNYGYTF
-	TRBJ2-3	-	TRBV6-1	TGTGCCAGCACTGAACGGGGGGCCTCAGATACGCAGTATTTT	CASTERGASDTQYF